This paragraph reports one T cell receptor beta chain. The antigen remains unidentified. This sample is part of a study of T cell repertoires in cytomegalovirus infection. The V gene lost 1 base and the J gene lost 3 bases, with 13 bases spanning the gap. The CDR3 runs 16 residues. The germline gives CDR1 SEHNR, CDR2 FQNEAQ (reference sequence). One entry per CDR3 protein, called by TCRdb with MiXCR from the reads. The sample holds around 500,000 distinct CDR3 sequences, under 45% seen once. The chain joins TRBV7-9 to TRBJ2-1; D remains ambiguous. Sequenced here: cultured PBMCs, sampled from culture after CMV antigen stimulation. The TCR sequence derives from a human donor in good health (CMV status not recorded). Some clones in this sample may be carry-over from other donors' samples. CDR3 region: CASSLVASRVYNEQFF. Here the CDR3 DNA reads TGTGCCAGCAGCTTAGTGGCTAGTCGAGTCTACAATGAGCAGTTCTTC. Drawing the rest from reference TRBV7-9 and TRBJ2-1, the complete variable domain is DTGVSQNPRHKITKRGQNVTFRCDPISEHNRLYWYRQTLGQGPEFLTYFQNEAQLEKSRLLSDRFSAERPKGSFSTLEIQRTEQGDSAMYLCASSLVASRVYNEQFFGPGTRLTVL.